This T cell receptor beta chain comes out of a study of blood T cell repertoires in COVID-19 (dated by TCRdb to 2020 to 2021). Study-level background: Collaborator samples came from the United States, Italy and Spain and covered acute and convalescent phases of COVID-19. Subjects who had been exposed to COVID-19, were actively infected with it, or had recovered from it provided the deeply sampled blood TCRbeta repertoires that made up the dataset. Where available, HLA class I and class II types were taken from metadata supplied by the sample provider and were not determined by assay-based typing. Nearly every sample came with metadata listing a de-identified subject ID, COVID-19 status, age in years and sex. The repertoires were released in a freely available public database meant as a resource for research on the immune response to SARS-CoV-2. The prospective study material was composed of cDNA or gDNA derived from T cells, B-cell-depleted T cells, or PBMCs. Samples came from the ongoing ImmuneRACE study (first 160 participants) plus 1,254 subjects from 6 global collaborators.

The paper's findings and limits, for the study overall: Clinical and demographic metadata were provided uncurated, with the amount varying by source and participant.

The immunoSEQ Assay, a bias-controlled multiplex PCR, was used to amplify TCRbeta CDR3 regions from genomic DNA. Per the source publication's procedure: The number of nucleated cells in each sample was estimated by amplification of reference gene primers within the assay. To quantify the absolute abundance of each unique TCRbeta CDR3 rearrangement, sequence reads were collapsed and filtered. For each sample, productive Simpson clonality was calculated as the square root of Simpson's diversity index across productive rearrangements. Sourced from immuneACCESS, this table was stored by TCRdb with only in-frame sequences that have V and J called. A share of the clones is absent; for the studies checked, an unresolved V gene accounts for under half, and the remainder has no known explanation. That table gives V, J and clone size, and the DNA gave D and trimming. Across this sample there are just over 150,000 clones, with roughly 85% seen only once. The ten top clones hold approximately 3.3% of the sample.

Concerning this clone: The specificity of this receptor is unknown. Per-base quality was not reported, and no clone a single base away is much larger than it.

Whole blood was collected in K2EDTA tubes by collaborating institutions according to the institutions' own protocols. Collaborator samples were shipped for TCRbeta analysis as frozen whole blood, isolated PBMCs, or DNA extracted from either sample type. From the cysteine up to the phenylalanine, the CDR3 has a length of 18 residues. The read is trimmed to its CDR3 DNA, 54 bases read in frame from base 1. In the germline V gene (reference sequence), CDR1 corresponds to MNHEY and CDR2 to SMNVEV. Germline trimming amounts to 4 bases on V and 0 bases on J, with 9 as the count of junction bases outside the gene matches.

Source material: peripheral blood. This sequence uses TRBV27 and TRBJ1-3; 10 of the junction bases match TRBD1. This sequence was found in a human donor with acute or convalescent COVID-19. The donor label of this sample is uncertain. For the CDR3, the sequence is CASSSDRGIGFSGNTIYF. The bases are TGTGCCAGCAGTTCGGACAGGGGGATCGGGTTCTCTGGAAACACCATATATTTT.